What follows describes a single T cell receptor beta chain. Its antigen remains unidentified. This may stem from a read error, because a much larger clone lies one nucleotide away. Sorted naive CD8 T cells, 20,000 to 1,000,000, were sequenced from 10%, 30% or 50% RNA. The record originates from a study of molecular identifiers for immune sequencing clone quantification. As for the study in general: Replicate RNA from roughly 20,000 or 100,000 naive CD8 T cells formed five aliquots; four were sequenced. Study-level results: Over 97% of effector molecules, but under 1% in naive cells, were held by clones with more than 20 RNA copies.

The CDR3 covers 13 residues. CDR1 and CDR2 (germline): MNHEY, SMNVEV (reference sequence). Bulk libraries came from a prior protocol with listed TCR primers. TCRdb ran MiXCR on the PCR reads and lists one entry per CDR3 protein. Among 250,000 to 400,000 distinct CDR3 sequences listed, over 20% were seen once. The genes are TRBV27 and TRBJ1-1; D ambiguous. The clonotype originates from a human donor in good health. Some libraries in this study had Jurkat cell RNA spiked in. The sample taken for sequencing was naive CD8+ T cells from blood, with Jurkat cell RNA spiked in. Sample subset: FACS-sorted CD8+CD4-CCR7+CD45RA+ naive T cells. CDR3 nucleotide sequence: TGTGCCGGCAGTTTATCGATGGCCACTGAAGCTTTCTTT. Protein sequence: CAGSLSMATEAFF.